A single sample is the source of the 20 T cell receptor beta chains below, sequenced in a study of OX40 agonist ivuxolimab in advanced cancers. Library preparation used the immunoSEQ multiplex PCR assay. TCRdb holds this immuneACCESS table with in-frame rearrangements only. Some clones are missing; in checked studies, unresolved V genes explain under half, and the rest has no known cause. The sample table shows fewer than 70,000 clones, and around 88% are seen once. The ten largest clones take up 0.6% to 0.7% of the sample. The sample here was CD4+ or CD8+ T cells sorted from blood, taken in a trial of the OX40 agonist ivuxolimab. These receptors all come from an adult with an advanced solid tumor such as melanoma, head and neck, liver or kidney cancer.

The J gene is TRBJ2-7, the V gene TRBV12-5; a weak D match, TRBD1 (7 bases). Trimming removed 5 bases at V and 6 bases at J, with 26 bases between. This CDR3 region has 17 residues. CDR1 and CDR2 (germline): LGHNT, FRNRAP. The CDR3: CASGQLLGLDRRVEQYF. CDR3 DNA: TGTGCTAGTGGTCAGCTCTTGGGATTGGACAGGAGGGTCGAGCAGTACTTC.

The chain joins TRBV19 to TRBJ2-1; 7 positions match TRBD2. The germline CDR1 and CDR2 sequences are LNHDA and SQIVND (reference sequence). The CDR3 is 15 residues long. Losses at the gene ends were 10 bases for V and 7 bases for J; bases not matched to a gene: 16. For the CDR3, the DNA is TGTGCCACCAAGGAATTGGGAGGGCCGGATAATGAGCAGTTCTTC. Translated: CATKELGGPDNEQFF. The variable domain in full, with the rest retrieved from reference TRBV19 and TRBJ2-1, is DGGITQSPKYLFRKEGQNVTLSCEQNLNHDAMYWYRQDPGQGLRLIYYSQIVNDFQKGDIAEGYSVSREKKESFPLTVTSAQKNPTAFYLCATKELGGPDNEQFFGPGTRLTVL.

V and J are TRBV28 and TRBJ1-2; possibly TRBD1 for D (6 bases). From germline, CDR1 is MDHEN and CDR2 SYDVKM. This CDR3 region has 14 residues. V lost 8 bases and J 7 bases, leaving 20 bases between the germline ends. DNA for the CDR3: TGTGCCAGCCTAAATGGGGGGCGATCGGGTGGCTACACCTTC. This encodes CASLNGGRSGGYTF.

DNA for the CDR3: TGTGCCAGCAGTTCCGGGACGGCGAACACTGAAGCTTTCTTT. Translating gives CASSSGTANTEAFF. The chain has TRBV6-5 and TRBJ1-1; D is possibly TRBD1 (5 bases). V dropped 4 bases and J dropped 1 base, with 10 bases sitting between them. Per the germline V gene, CDR1 is MNHEY and CDR2 is SVGAGI. CDR3 length: 14 amino acids.

This chain uses TRBV7-2 with TRBJ2-1; D remains ambiguous. Germline V gene sequence: CDR1 SGHTA, CDR2 FQGNSA. V was trimmed by 1 base and J by 0 bases, leaving 7 bases between them. The CDR3 covers 15 residues. CDR3 nucleotide sequence: TGTGCCAGCAGCTTAGGCCCGAGCTCCTACAATGAGCAGTTCTTC. It specifies CASSLGPSSYNEQFF.

The chain carries TRBV21-1 and TRBJ2-3; the D call in the table, TRBD2, was not verified against the DNA. TRBV21-1 has pseudogene status. The CDR3 length is 18 residues. CDR3 bases: TGTGCCAGCCCGGAGGGACTAGCGGGAGAGGTAGGTAGGGATACGCAGTATTTT. Amino acid sequence: CASPEGLAGEVGRDTQYF.

The chain carries TRBV18 and TRBJ1-4, with a tentative D call TRBD1 (5 bases). The V end lost 5 bases, the J end lost 4 bases, and 11 bases lay between the germline ends. The germline V gene has CDR1 KGHSH and CDR2 LQKENI. This CDR3 region has 14 residues. The CDR3 DNA follows: TGTGCCAGCTCAGGGGCAAGCGGTAATGAAAAACTGTTTTTT. Translating gives CASSGASGNEKLFF.

This clone was observed a few times. Other DNA sequences in the same sample also yield this CDR3. V gene TRBV6-5 combines with J gene TRBJ2-5; tentatively, D is TRBD1 or TRBD2 (6 bases each). CDR1 is MNHEY, CDR2 SVGAGI, per germline. Between the trimmed V and J ends, which lost 2 bases and 1 base, there was a span of 11 bases. The CDR3 is 15 amino acids. DNA for the CDR3: TGTGCCAGCAGTTACGAGGGGGGAGGCCAAGAGACCCAGTACTTC. Protein sequence: CASSYEGGGQETQYF.

V usage is TRBV5-1 and J usage is TRBJ2-7, with 7 bases fitting TRBD1. CDR1 is SGHRS, CDR2 YFSETQ, per germline. The CDR3 is made up of 13 amino acids. The V gene end was trimmed by 5 bases and the J gene end by 2 bases; junction bases not matched to a gene: 4. The CDR3 DNA reads TGCGCCAGCAGATCCGGACAGGCCTACGAGCAGTACTTC. Amino acids: CASRSGQAYEQYF.

The chain couples TRBV28 to TRBJ1-5; D is unclear. From germline, CDR1 is MDHEN and CDR2 SYDVKM. The CDR3 runs to 13 residues. V lost 2 bases, J lost 2 bases, and 4 bases lay in between. The CDR3 DNA is TGTGCCAGCAGTTTACTTGGCAATCAGCCCCAGCATTTT. It yields the protein CASSLLGNQPQHF.

The rearrangement joins TRBV5-8 to TRBJ2-5; D may be TRBD2 (6 bases). V lost 4 bases, J lost 4 bases, and 11 bases lay in between. CDR1 is SGHTS, CDR2 YDEGEE, per germline. This CDR3 is 13 amino acids long. CDR3 sequence reads: CASSRWGVETQYF. As DNA, the CDR3 is TGTGCCAGCAGCCGCTGGGGGGTAGAGACCCAGTACTTC.

The chain employs TRBV5-1 and TRBJ2-2; weak D call: TRBD2 (5 bases). CDR1 SGHRS and CDR2 YFSETQ come from the germline V gene. Trimming removed 4 bases at V and 8 bases at J, with 27 bases between. There are 18 residues in the CDR3. In DNA form, the CDR3 reads TGCGCCAGCAGCAGTGGCTATTCGGGTCGGGATTTCATGGGGGAGCTGTTTTTT. It specifies CASSSGYSGRDFMGELFF.

CDR3 loop: CASSLGNRGADTQYF. The CDR3 nucleotides are TGCGCCAGCAGCCTTGGGAATCGTGGCGCAGATACGCAGTATTTT. This chain uses TRBV5-1 with TRBJ2-3; D not certain. The germline V gene encodes CDR1 SGHRS and CDR2 YFSETQ. This CDR3 spans 15 amino acids. The V gene lost 4 bases and the J gene lost 4 bases, with 16 bases spanning the gap. Full variable domain (remainder filled in from reference TRBV5-1 and TRBJ2-3): KAGVTQTPRYLIKTRGQQVTLSCSPISGHRSVSWYQQTPGQGLQFLFEYFSETQRNKGNFPGRFSGRQFSNSRSEMNVSTLELGDSALYLCASSLGNRGADTQYFGPGTRLTVL.

This sequence joins TRBV29-1 and TRBJ1-2; no definite D call. Looked up from germline, CDR1 is SQVTM and CDR2 is ANQGSEA. The V gene lost 6 bases and the J gene lost 3 bases, with 11 bases spanning the gap. This CDR3 comprises 12 residues. The DNA for the CDR3 is TGCAGCGTAAGCCCCGGGGACTATGGCTACACCTTC. Translation gives CSVSPGDYGYTF.

J is TRBJ1-5 and V is TRBV5-1; D remains ambiguous. With 5 bases removed from V and 0 bases from J, the gap between germline ends came to 6 bases. Looked up from germline, CDR1 is SGHRS and CDR2 is YFSETQ. The CDR3 totals 13 residues. The CDR3 loop is CASRTDSNQPQHF. DNA for the CDR3: TGCGCCAGCAGGACGGATAGCAATCAGCCCCAGCATTTT.

The chain couples TRBV5-1 to TRBJ2-2, with 7 bases lining up with TRBD2. The CDR3 is made up of 15 amino acids. Looked up from germline, CDR1 is SGHRS and CDR2 is YFSETQ. V gave up 0 bases and J gave up 4 bases; unmatched junction bases: 3. The CDR3 protein is CASSLAGGFTGELFF. The CDR3 DNA follows: TGCGCCAGCAGCTTGGCGGGGGGATTCACCGGGGAGCTGTTTTTT.

The chain links TRBV5-1 to TRBJ2-7; D is uncertain. The CDR3 has 14 amino acids. The germline V gene encodes CDR1 SGHRS and CDR2 YFSETQ. V lost 0 bases and J 0 bases, leaving 7 bases between the germline ends. The CDR3 sequence is CASSLAASSYEQYF. As DNA, the CDR3 is TGCGCCAGCAGCTTGGCCGCCAGCTCCTACGAGCAGTACTTC.

This chain links TRBV7-9 with TRBJ2-7; D remains ambiguous. The CDR3 length is 13 residues. The germline V and J ends were trimmed by 5 bases and 5 bases, with 13 bases remaining between them. CDR1 SEHNR and CDR2 FQNEAQ come from the germline V gene (reference sequence). The chain's CDR3 is CASSIEAVDEQYF. The CDR3 nucleotides read TGTGCCAGCAGCATAGAGGCCGTGGACGAGCAGTACTTC.

V is TRBV2 and J is TRBJ1-3; TRBD1 might be the D (6 bases). The CDR3 covers 15 residues. The germline V gene has CDR1 SNHLY and CDR2 FYNNEI. With 3 bases removed from V and 2 bases from J, the gap between germline ends came to 11 bases. The CDR3 here is CASSDGGAPGNTIYF. The DNA for the CDR3 is TGTGCCAGCAGTGATGGGGGGGCTCCTGGAAACACCATATATTTT.

This CDR3 reads CAWSVSVEQFF. As DNA, the CDR3 is TGTGCCTGGAGTGTAAGCGTTGAGCAGTTCTTC. The chain carries TRBV30 and TRBJ2-1; D not resolved. CDR1 and CDR2 (germline): GTSNPN, SVGIG (reference sequence). The CDR3 contains 11 residues. V lost 0 bases, J lost 9 bases, and 6 bases lay in between.